Following are 2 T cell receptor beta chains from one sample sequenced in a study of early T cells in non-severe SARS-CoV-2 infection. TCRdb itself ran the 5' RACE reads through MiXCR, one entry per CDR3 protein. The data contain approximately 120,000 distinct CDR3 sequences, under 15% of them singletons. Sequenced material: whole blood. The receptors were sampled from an adult who was a healthcare worker with PCR-confirmed SARS-CoV-2 infection or an uninfected control (not recorded which).

This clonotype was found a few times. The chain uses TRBV5-1 and TRBJ1-1, with no clear D. Trimming stripped 0 bases from V and 0 bases from J, with 3 bases between. CDR1 is SGHRS, CDR2 YFSETQ, per germline. The CDR3 spans 13 residues. CDR3 amino acids: CASSLVMNTEAFF. The CDR3 nucleotides are TGCGCCAGCAGCTTGGTTATGAACACTGAAGCTTTCTTT.

This clonotype was detected ten times or more. The chain joins TRBV10-2 to TRBJ2-1; D is unresolved. CDR1 and CDR2 (germline): WSHSY, SAAADI. The CDR3 length is 12 residues. V was cut by 3 bases and J by 9 bases, with 9 bases left in between. This chain's CDR3 is CASSDGRPEQFF. The CDR3, as DNA: TGCGCCAGCAGTGATGGGCGCCCTGAGCAGTTCTTC.